The present T cell receptor (beta chain) was sequenced within a study of radiation and T cells in renal cell carcinoma. Measured with immunoSEQ multiplex PCR; TCRdb has only the in-frame clones, and not every one. The profile shows tens of thousands of clones, nearly 90% of them singletons. This sample's time point: blood 4 weeks post-SBRT, at nephrectomy. The treatment denotes: 15 Gy SBRT to primary tumor, nephrectomy 4 weeks later. V was trimmed by 0 bases and J by 3 bases, leaving 12 bases between them. Germline lookup yields CDR1 SGHVS and CDR2 FQNEAQ. CDR3 length equals 15 residues. This clonotype was obtained from a woman between 70 and 85 years old with renal cell carcinoma. Source: blood, taken from a patient whose treatment included radiotherapy and nephrectomy. V usage is TRBV7-8 and J usage is TRBJ2-7; D is possibly TRBD2 (6 bases). The CDR3 nucleotides are TGTGCCAGCAGCTTAGCGCTAAGGGAGGACTACGAGCAGTACTTC. It is translated as CASSLALREDYEQYF.